This T cell receptor beta chain was retrieved from a study of blood T cell repertoires in COVID-19. Overall study context: Whether acute or convalescent, the COVID-19 samples came from the United States, Italy and Spain. PBMCs, B-cell-depleted T cells, or T cells were the source of the cDNA or gDNA that made up the material.

The authors' processing: Nucleated cell number was recorded as an estimate derived from reference gene primer amplification. The method was immunoSEQ multiplex PCR; TCRdb's version includes in-frame clones alone and lacks a portion of them. The D gene and trimming were derived from the DNA, and the V and J assignments and clone size from that table. This sample has hundreds of thousands of clones, with around four fifths found just once. CDR3 length equals 14 residues. V lost 2 bases, J lost 5 bases, and 12 bases lay in between. CDR1 is LGHDT, CDR2 YNNKEL, per germline (reference sequence). V and J are TRBV3-1 (or the pseudogene TRBV3-2) and TRBJ2-5; D perhaps matches TRBD1 (5 bases). Material for sequencing was peripheral blood. The sequence was obtained from an elderly man with acute or convalescent COVID-19. The DNA for the CDR3 is TGTGCCAGCAGCCAAACCGCAGGGCCGGAGACCCAGTACTTC. Its protein is CASSQTAGPETQYF.